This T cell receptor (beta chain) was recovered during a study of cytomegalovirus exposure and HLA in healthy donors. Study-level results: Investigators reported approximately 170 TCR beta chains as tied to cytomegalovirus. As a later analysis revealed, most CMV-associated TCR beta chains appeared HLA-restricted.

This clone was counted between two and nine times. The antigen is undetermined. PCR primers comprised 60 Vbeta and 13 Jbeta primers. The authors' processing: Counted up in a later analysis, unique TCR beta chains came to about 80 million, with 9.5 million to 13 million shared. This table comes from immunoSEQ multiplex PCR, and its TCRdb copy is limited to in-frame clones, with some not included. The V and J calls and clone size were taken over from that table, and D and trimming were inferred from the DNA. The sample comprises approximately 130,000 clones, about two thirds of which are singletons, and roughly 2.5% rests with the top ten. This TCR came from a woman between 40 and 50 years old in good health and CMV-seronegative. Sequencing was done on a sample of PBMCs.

The CDR3 spells CASSSQGFLNEKLFF. The CDR3, as DNA: TGTGCCAGCAGTTCGCAGGGCTTCCTTAATGAAAAACTGTTTTTT. This chain links TRBV28 with TRBJ1-4, with a possible D match to TRBD1 (5 bases). The CDR3 extends over 15 amino acids. Germline lookup yields CDR1 MDHEN and CDR2 SYDVKM. Trimming shortened V by 4 bases and J by 4 bases, and 13 bases separated the two germline ends. The complete variable domain, with remaining parts taken from reference TRBV28 and TRBJ1-4, reads DVKVTQSSRYLVKRTGEKVFLECVQDMDHENMFWYRQDPGLGLRLIYFSYDVKMKEKGDIPEGYSVSREKKERFSLILESASTNQTSMYLCASSSQGFLNEKLFFGSGTQLSVL.